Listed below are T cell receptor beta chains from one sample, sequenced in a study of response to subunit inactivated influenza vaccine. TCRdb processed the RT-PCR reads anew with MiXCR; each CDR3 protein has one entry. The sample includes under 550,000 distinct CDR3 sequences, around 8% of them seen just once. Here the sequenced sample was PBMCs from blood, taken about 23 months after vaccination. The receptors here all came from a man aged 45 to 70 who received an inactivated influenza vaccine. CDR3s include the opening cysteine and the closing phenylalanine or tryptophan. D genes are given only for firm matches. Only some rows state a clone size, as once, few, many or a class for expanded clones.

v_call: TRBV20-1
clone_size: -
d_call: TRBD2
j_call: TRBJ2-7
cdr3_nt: TGCAGTGCGAGACCTCTAACGGGGGGACCCTACGAGCAGTACTTC
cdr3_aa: CSARPLTGGPYEQYF

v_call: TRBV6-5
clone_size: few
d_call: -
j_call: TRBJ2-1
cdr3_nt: TGTGCCAGCAGTTTACTCGACTATCACAATGAGCAGTTCTTC
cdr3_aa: CASSLLDYHNEQFF

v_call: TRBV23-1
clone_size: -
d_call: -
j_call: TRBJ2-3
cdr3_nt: TGCGCCAGCAGATTCAATAGGGCAGGGAAGTGGTGCACAGATACGCAGTATTTT
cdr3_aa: CASRFNRAGKWCTDTQYF

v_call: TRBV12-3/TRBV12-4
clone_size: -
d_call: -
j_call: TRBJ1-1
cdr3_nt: TGTGCCAGCAGTTTGGGGTGGCGAACCACACCGGTCCCTTTGAACACTGAAGCTTTCTTT
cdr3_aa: CASSLGWRTTPVPLNTEAFF

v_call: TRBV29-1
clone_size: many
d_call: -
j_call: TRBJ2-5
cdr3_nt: TGCAGCGTTGACCTTCTTGCAGCGGAGACCCAGTACTTC
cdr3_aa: CSVDLLAAETQYF

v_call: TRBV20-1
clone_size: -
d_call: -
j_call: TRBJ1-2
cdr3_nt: TGCAGTGCTAGAGATTCAGTTGTCTACACCTTC
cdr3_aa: CSARDSVVYTF

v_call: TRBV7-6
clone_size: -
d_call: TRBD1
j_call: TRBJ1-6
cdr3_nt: TGTGCCAGCAGCTTACCAGGACAGGGGGCCAATTCACCCCTCCACTTT
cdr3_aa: CASSLPGQGANSPLHF

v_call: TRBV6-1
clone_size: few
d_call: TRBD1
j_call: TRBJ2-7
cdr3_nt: TGTGCCAGCTTTGGCTTCGGCAGGGGGAATCAGGAGCAGTACTTC
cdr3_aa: CASFGFGRGNQEQYF

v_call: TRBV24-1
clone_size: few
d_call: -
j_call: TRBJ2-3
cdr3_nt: TGTGCCACCAGTGATTTGTGGGACTCGACAGGGCCAGATACGCAGTATTTT
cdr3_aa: CATSDLWDSTGPDTQYF

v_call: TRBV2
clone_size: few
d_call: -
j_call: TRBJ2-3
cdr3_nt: TGTGCCAGCAGTGTTTCGTGGCTTAGCACAGATACGCAGTATTTT
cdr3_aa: CASSVSWLSTDTQYF

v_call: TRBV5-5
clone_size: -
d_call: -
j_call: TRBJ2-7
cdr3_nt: TGTGCCAGCAGCTTGTGGGGTCTGGACGACGAGCAGTACTTC
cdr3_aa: CASSLWGLDDEQYF

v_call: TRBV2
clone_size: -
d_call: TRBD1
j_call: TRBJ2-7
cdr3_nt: TGTGCCAGCACCCGGGACAGGGGCAGGGAGCAGTACTTC
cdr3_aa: CASTRDRGREQYF

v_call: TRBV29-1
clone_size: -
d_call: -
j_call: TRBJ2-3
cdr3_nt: TGCAGCCTCTCCCCCCTACAGGGCCCAGATACGCAGTATTTT
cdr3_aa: CSLSPLQGPDTQYF

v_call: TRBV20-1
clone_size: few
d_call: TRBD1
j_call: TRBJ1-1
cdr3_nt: TGCAGTGCTAACCCCCTAAACAGGGGCTCGAACACTGAAGCTTTCTTT
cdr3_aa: CSANPLNRGSNTEAFF

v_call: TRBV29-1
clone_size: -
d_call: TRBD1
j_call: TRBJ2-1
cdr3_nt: TGCAGCGAGAGGACAGGGTACTCCTACAATGAGCAGTTCTTC
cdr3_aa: CSERTGYSYNEQFF

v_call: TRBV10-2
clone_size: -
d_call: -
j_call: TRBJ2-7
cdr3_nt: TGCGCCAGCAGTATAATGGACACTACCTACGAGCAGTACTTC
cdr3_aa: CASSIMDTTYEQYF

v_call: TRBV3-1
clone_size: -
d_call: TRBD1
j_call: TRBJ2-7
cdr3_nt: TGTGCCAGCAGCCTCGGTAGGGGGCCGGGTGCCCACGAGCAGTACTTC
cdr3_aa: CASSLGRGPGAHEQYF

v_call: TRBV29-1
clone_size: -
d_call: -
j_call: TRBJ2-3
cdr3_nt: TGCAGCGTCGCCGACAGAAATTCAGATACGCAGTATTTT
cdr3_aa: CSVADRNSDTQYF

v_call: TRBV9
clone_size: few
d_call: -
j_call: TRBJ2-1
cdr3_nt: TGTGCCAGCAGCGTAGGAGGGGGGGCAAGCTACAATGAGCAGTTCTTC
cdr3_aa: CASSVGGGASYNEQFF

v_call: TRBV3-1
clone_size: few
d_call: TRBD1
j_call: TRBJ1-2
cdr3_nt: TGTGCCAGCAGTCCCGGGACAGGGGCCAGAAGGTATGGCTACACCTTC
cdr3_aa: CASSPGTGARRYGYTF

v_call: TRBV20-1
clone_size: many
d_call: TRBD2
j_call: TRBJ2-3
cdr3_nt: TGCAGTCAGGACGAGAGGGCTAGCGGGAGCCCAGATACGCAGTATTTT
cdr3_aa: CSQDERASGSPDTQYF

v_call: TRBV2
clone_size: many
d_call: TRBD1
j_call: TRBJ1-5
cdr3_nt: TGTGCCAGCAGACAGGGGGTCAATCAGCCCCAGCATTTT
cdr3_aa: CASRQGVNQPQHF

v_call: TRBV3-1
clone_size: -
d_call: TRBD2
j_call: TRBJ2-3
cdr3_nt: TGTGCCAGCAGCCAAACTAGCGGGGGGACAGATACGCAGTATTTT
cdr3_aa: CASSQTSGGTDTQYF

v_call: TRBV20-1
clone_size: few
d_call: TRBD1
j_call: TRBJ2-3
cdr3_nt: TGCAGTGCACAGGACAGGGGAGGACCCACAGATACGCAGTATTTT
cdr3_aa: CSAQDRGGPTDTQYF